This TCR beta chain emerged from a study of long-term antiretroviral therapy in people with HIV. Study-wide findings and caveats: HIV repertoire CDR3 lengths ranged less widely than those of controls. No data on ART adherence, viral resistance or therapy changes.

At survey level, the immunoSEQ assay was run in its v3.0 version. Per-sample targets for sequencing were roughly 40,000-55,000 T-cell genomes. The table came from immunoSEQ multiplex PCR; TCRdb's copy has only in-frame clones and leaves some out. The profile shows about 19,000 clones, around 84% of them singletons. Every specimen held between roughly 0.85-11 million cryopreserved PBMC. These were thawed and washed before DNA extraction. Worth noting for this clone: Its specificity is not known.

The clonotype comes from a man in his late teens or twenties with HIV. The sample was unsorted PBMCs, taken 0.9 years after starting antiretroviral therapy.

The CDR3 reads CASRRGQGARGYTF. The CDR3 DNA sequence: TGTGCAAGTCGCCGCGGACAGGGGGCGCGTGGCTACACCTTC. The V call is TRBV12-2, the J call TRBJ1-2; the table's D call of TRBD1 was not tested on the DNA. TRBV12-2 is tagged as a pseudogene. This CDR3 spans 14 amino acids.